These 31 T cell receptor beta chains share one sample of origin, sequenced in a study of cytomegalovirus exposure and HLA in healthy donors. Vbeta (60) and Jbeta (13) primers were used in the PCR. Sequencing was performed with immunoSEQ multiplex PCR; in TCRdb, only in-frame clones are kept and a portion is missing. The sample includes under 200,000 clones, roughly 13% of them seen just once. The source material was PBMCs. These TCRs come from a man aged 45-65 years in good health and CMV-seropositive.

In its sample, this clone was seen a few times. V gene TRBV6-5 combines with J gene TRBJ2-1, with a weak D call TRBD2 (5 bases). V dropped 0 bases and J dropped 8 bases, with 11 bases sitting between them. Germline V CDR1 and CDR2: MNHEY, SVGAGI. The CDR3 runs to 14 residues. CDR3 in amino acids: CASSYSRAGDEQFF. The CDR3 DNA reads TGTGCCAGCAGTTACTCGAGGGCAGGAGATGAGCAGTTCTTC.

The gene calls are TRBV4-1 and TRBJ2-3, with 7 bases identical to TRBD2. This CDR3 has 17 residues. Germline trimming cut 2 bases from V and 2 bases from J; bases unmatched to any gene: 10. The germline V gene has CDR1 MGHRA and CDR2 YSYEKL. The CDR3 loop reads CASSQHNGGGNTDTQYF. CDR3 nucleotides: TGCGCCAGCAGCCAACATAACGGCGGGGGAAACACAGATACGCAGTATTTT.

The V and J genes are TRBV6-6 and TRBJ1-6; no firm D call. The germline CDR1 and CDR2 sequences are MNHNY and SVGAGI (reference sequence). The CDR3 covers 14 residues. V was clipped by 4 bases and J by 0 bases, with 4 bases between them. The chain's CDR3 is CASSSSSYNSPLHF. CDR3 in DNA: TGTGCCAGCAGTTCCAGCTCCTATAATTCACCCCTCCACTTT.

The rearrangement joins TRBV28 to TRBJ1-1; 8 bases line up with TRBD1. Trimming at V came to 3 bases and at J to 7 bases, leaving 10 bases not matched to a gene. This CDR3 comprises 15 residues. From germline, CDR1 is MDHEN and CDR2 SYDVKM. The CDR3 DNA reads TGTGCCAGCAGTTTTCGGACAGGGACACCACTTGAAGCTTTCTTT. It translates to CASSFRTGTPLEAFF.

This chain links TRBV6-5 with TRBJ1-1; TRBD1 agrees at 8 bases. Per germline, CDR1 MNHEY and CDR2 SVGAGI. The V and J ends lost 3 bases and 2 bases, in that order; junction bases with no gene match: 5. This CDR3 region has 15 residues. The CDR3: CASSYLGQGNTEAFF. CDR3 bases: TGTGCCAGCAGTTATCTCGGACAGGGAAACACTGAAGCTTTCTTT.

This clone has only a few counts. This same CDR3 is encoded by further DNA sequences in the sample. The chain has TRBV6-6 and TRBJ1-3; D perhaps matches TRBD1 (6 bases). V was shortened by 6 bases and J by 1 base, with 16 bases between the two germline ends. The germline CDR1 and CDR2 sequences are MNHNY and SVGAGI (reference sequence). The CDR3 runs 16 residues. The CDR3 loop reads CASRGTGFASGNTIYF. The CDR3 bases are TGTGCCAGCAGAGGCACAGGGTTCGCATCTGGAAACACCATATATTTT.

This clone was detected only a few times. The rearrangement links TRBV5-1 to TRBJ1-2; D uncertain. CDR1 is SGHRS, CDR2 YFSETQ, per germline. The CDR3 sequence is 16 residues long. The ends were cut back, 0 bases at V and 4 bases at J, with 16 bases in the middle. CDR3 nucleotide sequence: TGCGCCAGCAGCTTGGTCCCGTGGCTTTCTGGCTATGGCTACACCTTC. This gives the protein CASSLVPWLSGYGYTF. The variable domain in full, completed from reference TRBV5-1 and TRBJ1-2, reads KAGVTQTPRYLIKTRGQQVTLSCSPISGHRSVSWYQQTPGQGLQFLFEYFSETQRNKGNFPGRFSGRQFSNSRSEMNVSTLELGDSALYLCASSLVPWLSGYGYTFGSGTRLTVV.

The chain is built from TRBV9 and TRBJ1-4; a weak D match, TRBD1 (6 bases). The CDR3 extends over 15 amino acids. The V end was cut by 3 bases, the J end by 7 bases, with 16 bases between. CDR1 is SGDLS and CDR2 is YYNGEE in the germline V gene. The CDR3 protein is CASSGYRGGGEKLFF. CDR3 bases: TGTGCCAGCAGCGGGTACCGAGGGGGGGGTGAAAAACTGTTTTTT. The full variable domain, completed using reference TRBV9 and TRBJ1-4, is DSGVTQTPKHLITATGQRVTLRCSPRSGDLSVYWYQQSLDQGLQFLIQYYNGEERAKGNILERFSAQQFPDLHSELNLSSLELGDSALYFCASSGYRGGGEKLFFGSGTQLSVL.

This clone was counted between two and nine times. The chain carries TRBV4-1 and TRBJ2-1, with D perhaps TRBD1 (6 bases). Germline lookup yields CDR1 MGHRA and CDR2 YSYEKL. Trimming shortened V by 1 base and J by 15 bases, and 19 bases separated the two germline ends. This CDR3 comprises 14 residues. The CDR3 here is CASSQGLLGAVGFF. Here the CDR3 DNA reads TGCGCCAGCAGCCAAGGGTTGTTGGGGGCTGTGGGGTTCTTC.

This clone has just a few counts. This rearrangement joins TRBV7-9 to TRBJ1-5, with 10 bases that match TRBD1. V trimming: 1 base; J trimming: 2 bases; junction bases outside the gene matches: 5. The germline CDR1 and CDR2 sequences are SEHNR and FQNEAQ (reference sequence). This CDR3 contains 17 residues. The CDR3 protein is CASSLVAGTGGNQPQHF. CDR3 in DNA: TGTGCCAGCAGCTTAGTGGCCGGGACAGGGGGCAATCAGCCCCAGCATTTT.

This clone turned up a few times. The chain is built from TRBV4-2 and TRBJ1-2; TRBD1 agrees at 9 bases. V trimming: 0 bases; J trimming: 7 bases; junction bases outside the gene matches: 6. The length of the CDR3 is 15 residues. CDR1 and CDR2 from the germline V gene are LGHNA and YNFKEQ. In DNA, the CDR3 is TGTGCCAGCAGCCAAGATGGGGACAGGGCTCGTGGCTACACCTTC. Encoded protein: CASSQDGDRARGYTF.

This clone turned up a few times. The chain joins TRBV5-1 to TRBJ1-3; 10 bases agree with TRBD1. Losses at the gene ends were 4 bases for V and 2 bases for J; bases not matched to a gene: 3. Germline V gene lookup returns CDR1 SGHRS and CDR2 YFSETQ. The CDR3 sequence is 15 residues long. CDR3 DNA sequence: TGCGCCAGCAGCCGGGACAGGGGACCTGGAAACACCATATATTTT. Its translation: CASSRDRGPGNTIYF.

This clone appeared a few times. The V call is TRBV4-1, the J call TRBJ1-3; TRBD1 matches at 10 bases. Germline CDR1 is MGHRA and CDR2 is YSYEKL. The CDR3 is 17 residues long. Losses at the gene ends were 1 base for V and 1 base for J; bases not matched to a gene: 4. The CDR3 nucleotides are TGCGCCAGCAGCCAAGGACAGGGGGCCGGGTCTGGAAACACCATATATTTT. The encoded protein is CASSQGQGAGSGNTIYF.

The chain uses TRBV6-1 and TRBJ2-3; perhaps TRBD1 as D (5 bases). Trimming took 1 base from V and 7 from J, leaving 9 bases between them. The CDR3 runs 13 residues. From germline, CDR1 is MNHNS and CDR2 SASEGT. The CDR3 loop reads CASSEGRGNTQYF. The CDR3 bases are TGTGCCAGCAGTGAAGGAAGGGGAAATACGCAGTATTTT.

The table lists this clone with a few counts. V gene TRBV6-6 combines with J gene TRBJ2-7; possibly TRBD2 for D (5 bases). CDR3 length: 14 amino acids. The germline CDR1 and CDR2 sequences are MNHNY and SVGAGI (reference sequence). V lost 11 bases and J 1 base, leaving 18 bases between the germline ends. DNA for the CDR3: TGTGCCTCCACCCAGACGGGGAAATCCTACGAGCAGTACGTC. Translating it yields CASTQTGKSYEQYV.

In this sample, this clone turned up a few times. The chain has TRBV6-6 and TRBJ2-7; TRBD1 agrees at 8 bases. V was clipped by 2 bases and J by 1 base; unmatched bases: 4. This CDR3 region has 15 residues. Looked up from germline, CDR1 is MNHNY and CDR2 is SVGAGI (reference sequence). The DNA of the CDR3 is TGTGCCAGCAGTTACGGGACAGGCTCTTCCTACGAGCAGTACTTC. Amino acid sequence: CASSYGTGSSYEQYF.

CDR3 loop: CASSASGTANFPYEQYF. As DNA, the CDR3 is TGTGCCAGTAGTGCATCCGGGACAGCAAATTTCCCCTACGAGCAGTACTTC. V gene TRBV19 combines with J gene TRBJ2-7; 7 bases are shared with TRBD1. The CDR3 is 17 residues long. Per the germline V gene, CDR1 is LNHDA and CDR2 is SQIVND (reference sequence). V was pared by 5 bases and J by 2 bases, with 15 bases of the junction left unmatched.

This rearrangement joins TRBV7-9 to TRBJ1-3; the match to TRBD1 covers 7 bases. Germline CDR1 SEHNR, CDR2 FQNEAQ (reference sequence). J gave up 2 bases and V 4 bases, and 5 bases lay outside the gene matches. There are 15 residues in the CDR3. In DNA, the CDR3 is TGTGCCAGCAGCTCAGGGGGGACAGCTGGAAACACCATATATTTT. It specifies CASSSGGTAGNTIYF.

CDR3 sequence: CASSPPVAVETQYF. The CDR3 coding sequence is TGTGCCAGCTCACCACCGGTGGCAGTGGAGACCCAGTACTTC. This chain joins TRBV18 and TRBJ2-5; D unclear. The CDR3 is 14 residues long. Trimming removed 0 bases from V and 5 bases from J, with 10 bases in between. From germline, CDR1 is KGHSH and CDR2 LQKENI.

This clone was observed a few times. The rearrangement links TRBV28 to TRBJ1-2, with TRBD1 matching over 8 bases. The CDR3 totals 16 residues. With V trimmed by 3 bases and J by 3 bases, 9 bases remained unmatched. Per the germline V gene, CDR1 is MDHEN and CDR2 is SYDVKM. The CDR3 sequence: CASSFSGQGFHYGYTF. CDR3 nucleotide sequence: TGTGCCAGCAGTTTTTCTGGACAGGGTTTTCACTATGGCTACACCTTC.

This clone was seen only a few times. The chain links TRBV25-1 to TRBJ2-5, with 10 bases lining up with TRBD2. Per germline, CDR1 MGHDK and CDR2 SYGVNS. J was trimmed by 4 bases and V by 3 bases; bases with no gene match: 2. This CDR3 region has 14 residues. CDR3 DNA sequence: TGTGCCAGCAGTGACCTAGCGGGGGTAGAGACCCAGTACTTC. This gives the protein CASSDLAGVETQYF. Full variable domain (rest looked up from reference TRBV25-1 and TRBJ2-5): EADIYQTPRYLVIGTGKKITLECSQTMGHDKMYWYQQDPGMELHLIHYSYGVNSTEKGDLSSESTVSRIRTEHFPLTLESARPSHTSQYLCASSDLAGVETQYFGPGTRLLVL.

V and J are TRBV19 and TRBJ1-1; a possible D gene is TRBD1 (5 bases). V dropped 5 bases and J dropped 4 bases, with 17 bases sitting between them. This CDR3 contains 15 residues. CDR1 LNHDA and CDR2 SQIVND come from the germline V gene (reference sequence). The CDR3, as DNA: TGTGCCAGTAGTTCCCGCGGGGCTCTGGGCACTGAAGCTTTCTTT. Its translation is CASSSRGALGTEAFF.

Only a few counts were recorded for this clone. The chain recombines TRBV9 with TRBJ1-5; D might be TRBD1 (5 bases). V was pared by 1 base and J by 11 bases, with 13 bases between. CDR3 length: 13 amino acids. In germline, CDR1 is SGDLS, CDR2 YYNGEE. The CDR3 nucleotides read TGTGCCAGCAGCGTAACTTCGGGAGGGGCCCAGCATTTT. It translates to CASSVTSGGAQHF.

This rearrangement joins TRBV7-2 to TRBJ2-7; maybe TRBD1 (5 bases). Trimming took off 5 bases at V and 4 bases at J, with 12 bases between the two ends. The CDR3 is 13 amino acids. Germline V gene sequence: CDR1 SGHTA, CDR2 FQGNSA. The chain's CDR3 is CASSPPTVYEQYF. The CDR3 bases are TGTGCCAGCAGCCCTCCGACAGTATACGAGCAGTACTTC.

This clone was counted only a few times. This sequence joins TRBV7-9 and TRBJ1-1; TRBD1 aligns across 11 bases. J was trimmed by 1 base and V by 4 bases; bases with no gene match: 5. The germline V gene encodes CDR1 SEHNR and CDR2 FQNEAQ (reference sequence). This CDR3 region has 16 residues. The chain's CDR3 is CASSSGTGGSNTEAFF. CDR3 sequence (DNA): TGTGCCAGCAGCTCTGGGACAGGGGGATCGAACACTGAAGCTTTCTTT.

This clone was picked up a small number of times. The genes are TRBV7-2 and TRBJ2-7; possible D gene TRBD2, 6 bases. V was clipped by 3 bases and J by 5 bases, with 17 bases between them. The length of the CDR3 is 15 residues. Germline V CDR1 and CDR2: SGHTA, FQGNSA. The CDR3, as DNA: TGTGCCAGCAGCTTGAGAGGGGCAGCGGGCCACGAGCAGTACGTC. Its protein product is CASSLRGAAGHEQYV.

In this sample, this clone turned up a few times. This chain joins TRBV6-5 and TRBJ1-5; D call uncertain. V shed 4 bases and J shed 1 base, with 8 bases lying between them. The CDR3 length is 14 residues. CDR1 and CDR2 from the germline V gene are MNHEY and SVGAGI. CDR3 DNA sequence: TGTGCCAGCAGTTCCTCTAGAAGCAATCAGCCCCAGCATTTT. Translated, it gives CASSSSRSNQPQHF.

The chain carries TRBV9 and TRBJ2-3; a possible D gene is TRBD2 (5 bases). CDR1 and CDR2 (germline): SGDLS, YYNGEE. The CDR3 runs to 14 residues. V was clipped by 0 bases and J by 3 bases, with 8 bases between them. The CDR3 region is CASSVDRGTDTQYF. Written as DNA, the CDR3 is TGTGCCAGCAGCGTAGACCGAGGGACAGATACGCAGTATTTT. Based on the CDR3 plus reference TRBV9 and TRBJ2-3, the full variable domain is DSGVTQTPKHLITATGQRVTLRCSPRSGDLSVYWYQQSLDQGLQFLIQYYNGEERAKGNILERFSAQQFPDLHSELNLSSLELGDSALYFCASSVDRGTDTQYFGPGTRLTVL.

This chain connects TRBV18 to TRBJ2-6; unclear D gene. V was pared by 2 bases and J by 0 bases, with 14 bases between. The CDR3 loop spans 18 amino acids. Germline V gene sequence: CDR1 KGHSH, CDR2 LQKENI. CDR3 nucleotides: TGTGCCAGCTCACCAATCTCGATTTCAGACTCTGGGGCCAACGTCCTGACTTTC. This gives the protein CASSPISISDSGANVLTF.

The genes are TRBV29-1 and TRBJ1-2; 8 nucleotides match TRBD1. Germline V gene data show CDR1 as SQVTM and CDR2 as ANQGSEA. CDR3 length: 13 amino acids. Trimming took 7 bases from V and 4 from J; bases not matched to a gene: 8. Written as DNA, the CDR3 is TGCAGCGCCTACTCAGGGGGCGCCTATGGCTACACCTTC. It specifies CSAYSGGAYGYTF.

This CDR3 is CATGQAGNTIYF. CDR3 nucleotides: TGTGCCACGGGACAGGCTGGAAACACCATATATTTT. This chain connects TRBV28 to TRBJ1-3, with TRBD1 matching 8 bases. Germline lookup yields CDR1 MDHEN and CDR2 SYDVKM. CDR3 length: 12 residues. J gave up 2 bases and V 10 bases, and 1 base lay outside the gene matches.